These 14 T cell receptor beta chains were all obtained from the same sample, sequenced in a study of T cell responses to AZD1222 COVID-19 vaccine. Only in-frame clones appear in the TCRdb table, and some are missing; sequencing was by immunoSEQ multiplex PCR. The profile shows 110,000 to 150,000 clones, 75% to 90% of them singletons. The input for sequencing was peripheral blood, taken on day 0 of AZD1222 vaccination. Receptors originate from an adult in good health.

The chain combines TRBV24-1 with TRBJ2-3; the match to TRBD1 covers 7 bases. V lost 12 bases, J lost 0 bases, and 5 bases stayed unmatched. This CDR3 is 13 amino acids long. The germline V gene encodes CDR1 KGHDR and CDR2 SFDVKD. The CDR3, as DNA: TGTGCCGTACAGGGGCTGAGCACAGATACGCAGTATTTT. Protein product: CAVQGLSTDTQYF.

V is TRBV3-1 (or the pseudogene TRBV3-2) and J is TRBJ2-7; unclear D gene. The CDR3 totals 13 residues. Germline values: CDR1 LGHDT, CDR2 YNNKEL (reference sequence). Trimming stripped 0 bases from V and 5 bases from J, with 8 bases between. Here the CDR3 DNA reads TGTGCCAGCAGCCAAGATTACTACGACGAGCAGTACTTC. Its protein is CASSQDYYDEQYF.

The DNA of the CDR3 is TGTGCCAGCAGTGAGAGCGGGGGGCCCTACGAGCAGTACTTC. Translated, it gives CASSESGGPYEQYF. V usage is TRBV28 and J usage is TRBJ2-7; 9 bases line up with TRBD2. The CDR3 covers 14 residues. The ends lost 5 bases at V and 2 bases at J; junction bases unmatched: 4. Germline values: CDR1 MDHEN, CDR2 SYDVKM.

The chain recombines TRBV6-5 with TRBJ1-2; the D gene is possibly TRBD1 (5 bases). Trimming left V 8 bases short and J 7 bases short, with 14 bases between. Looked up from germline, CDR1 is MNHEY and CDR2 is SVGAGI. The CDR3 sequence is 12 residues long. The CDR3 nucleotides are TGTGCCAGCGGGTCCACCGGGGCTGGCTACACCTTC. Its translation: CASGSTGAGYTF.

The chain combines TRBV12-3 or TRBV12-4 with TRBJ1-2; D ambiguous. Deletions cut 2 bases from V and 8 bases from J, with 12 bases between. The CDR3 covers 13 residues. The DNA of the CDR3 is TGTGCCAGCAGTTTAAACCAATTCGGGGGCTACACCTTC. It is translated as CASSLNQFGGYTF.

The chain recombines TRBV19 with TRBJ2-5, with D perhaps TRBD2 (5 bases). The V end lost 6 bases, the J end lost 4 bases, and 9 bases lay between the germline ends. The CDR3 consists of 12 residues. Per the germline V gene, CDR1 is LNHDA and CDR2 is SQIVND (reference sequence). Written as DNA, the CDR3 is TGTGCCAGTAGGCAAAGCGGAGAGACCCAGTACTTC. It yields the protein CASRQSGETQYF. Filled out from reference TRBV19 and TRBJ2-5, the complete variable domain reads DGGITQSPKYLFRKEGQNVTLSCEQNLNHDAMYWYRQDPGQGLRLIYYSQIVNDFQKGDIAEGYSVSREKKESFPLTVTSAQKNPTAFYLCASRQSGETQYFGPGTRLLVL.

The J gene is TRBJ2-1, the V gene TRBV7-8; maybe TRBD1 (6 bases). Germline V gives CDR1 SGHVS, CDR2 FQNEAQ. The CDR3 sequence is 14 residues long. V was trimmed by 5 bases and J by 4 bases, leaving 12 bases between them. The CDR3 bases are TGTGCCAGCAGCGAGGACAGTCGATACAATGAGCAGTTCTTC. Its protein product is CASSEDSRYNEQFF.

V gene TRBV18 combines with J gene TRBJ1-1, with D unclear. CDR1 is KGHSH, CDR2 LQKENI, per germline. The germline V and J ends were trimmed by 3 bases and 4 bases, with 12 bases remaining between them. The CDR3 length is 14 residues. This chain's CDR3 is CASSPVGGSTEAFF. The DNA of the CDR3 is TGTGCCAGCTCACCGGTGGGCGGGAGCACTGAAGCTTTCTTT.

The chain joins TRBV7-6 to TRBJ2-5; no clear D. The CDR3 has 15 residues. V lost 4 bases to trimming and J lost 7 bases, with 19 bases between them. Germline-derived CDR1 and CDR2 are SGHVS and FNYEAQ. The CDR3 reads CASSSSRAHGVTQYF. The CDR3 DNA reads as TGTGCCAGCAGCTCCTCTAGGGCCCATGGGGTGACCCAGTACTTC. Supplemented by reference TRBV7-6 and TRBJ2-5, the full variable domain reads GAGVSQSPRYKVTKRGQDVALRCDPISGHVSLYWYRQALGQGPEFLTYFNYEAQQDKSGLPNDRFSAERPEGSISTLTIQRTEQRDSAMYRCASSSSRAHGVTQYFGPGTRLLVL.

For the CDR3, the DNA is TGCGCCAGCAGTGGTTCGGGGTCCGATGGCTACACCTTC. Encoded protein: CASSGSGSDGYTF. The chain uses TRBV10-1 and TRBJ1-2; D call uncertain. V was shortened by 4 bases and J by 6 bases, with 12 bases between the two germline ends. The germline V gene encodes CDR1 WNHNN and CDR2 SYGVQD (reference sequence). This CDR3 spans 13 amino acids.

This chain joins TRBV28 and TRBJ1-1; 7 bases match TRBD1. Germline lookup yields CDR1 MDHEN and CDR2 SYDVKM. There are 13 residues in the CDR3. Trimming at V came to 3 bases and at J to 6 bases, leaving 4 bases not matched to a gene. The CDR3 spells CASSFSDRAEAFF. CDR3 nucleotide sequence: TGTGCCAGCAGTTTTAGCGACAGGGCTGAAGCTTTCTTT.

This chain connects TRBV5-8 to TRBJ1-5; maybe TRBD1 (5 bases). V shed 0 bases and J shed 4 bases, with 8 bases lying between them. This CDR3 is 14 amino acids long. Germline values: CDR1 SGHTS, CDR2 YDEGEE. The CDR3 DNA reads as TGTGCCAGCAGCTTGGTACAGGCAAATCAGCCCCAGCATTTT. This gives the protein CASSLVQANQPQHF.

The chain carries TRBV18 and TRBJ2-3, with TRBD2 matching 10 bases. Germline values: CDR1 KGHSH, CDR2 LQKENI. V lost 3 bases, J lost 2 bases, and 5 bases stayed unmatched. This CDR3 is 16 amino acids long. The CDR3 DNA reads TGTGCCAGCTCACCGCTAGCGGGGGAGAACACAGATACGCAGTATTTT. It is translated as CASSPLAGENTDTQYF.

The chain is built from TRBV29-1 and TRBJ2-3; D possibly uses TRBD1 or TRBD2 (5 bases each). Trimming removed 3 bases from V and 6 bases from J, with 10 bases in between. The CDR3 spans 12 residues. From germline, CDR1 is SQVTM and CDR2 ANQGSEA. CDR3 sequence reads: CSVEAGTDTQYF. Written as DNA, the CDR3 is TGCAGCGTTGAGGCTGGGACGGATACGCAGTATTTT.